This TCR beta chain originates from a study of vaccination effects on CD4 cells after COVID-19. V dropped 3 bases and J dropped 0; count of bases not matched to a gene: 8. Germline assignment: CDR1 KGHSH and CDR2 LQKENI. This CDR3 region has 17 residues. Around day 10 of culture, CD4+ T cells were separated out. Two-dose vaccination with either BNT162b2 or mRNA-1273 was given to the participants. IL-2 medium took the place of half the medium on both days 3 and 7. Profiled with immunoSEQ multiplex PCR; TCRdb holds only in-frame clones, not every one. The sample contains about 73,000 clones, less than 75% of which appear only once. Turning to this clone: Its antigen remains unidentified.

The clonotype originates from a human donor who received a COVID-19 vaccine. The material sequenced was CD4+ T cells from PBMCs cultured without peptide, taken after COVID-19 vaccination. The rearrangement uses TRBV18 and TRBJ1-3; 7 positions agree with TRBD1. CDR3 in amino acids: CASSPPQGTNSGNTIYF. In DNA form, the CDR3 reads TGTGCCAGCTCACCCCCACAGGGGACCAACTCTGGAAACACCATATATTTT. Variable domain in full (rest from reference TRBV18 and TRBJ1-3): NAGVMQNPRHLVRRRGQEARLRCSPMKGHSHVYWYRQLPEEGLKFMVYLQKENIIDESGMPKERFSAEFPKEGPSILRIQQVVRGDSAAYFCASSPPQGTNSGNTIYFGEGSWLTVV.